These 25 T cell receptor beta chains share one sample of origin, sequenced in a study of blood T cell repertoires in COVID-19. Clones were read by immunoSEQ multiplex PCR, and TCRdb kept only the in-frame ones, dropping some. This table has about 13,000 clones, roughly three quarters appearing once. Specimen: peripheral blood. Source of these receptors: a human donor in a cohort sampled during active COVID-19.

The chain recombines TRBV5-1 with TRBJ2-3; TRBD2 is a possible D gene (5 bases). Trimming stripped 5 bases from V and 1 base from J, with 11 bases between. The CDR3 contains 14 residues. From germline, CDR1 is SGHRS and CDR2 YFSETQ. The CDR3 sequence: CASRDSRGTDTQYF. The CDR3 bases are TGCGCCAGCAGGGACTCTAGGGGCACAGATACGCAGTATTTT.

This clone appeared a few times. The CDR3: CASSHTGKGFGQPQHF. The DNA of the CDR3 is TGTGCCAGCAGCCACACAGGGAAAGGCTTCGGGCAGCCCCAGCATTTT. J is TRBJ1-5 and V is TRBV28, with D possibly matching TRBD1 (6 bases). V gave up 6 bases and J gave up 7 bases, with 22 bases separating them. This CDR3 is 16 amino acids long. Germline CDR1 MDHEN, CDR2 SYDVKM.

This chain joins TRBV19 and TRBJ1-2; 8 positions match TRBD1. The CDR3 loop spans 14 amino acids. V was pared by 6 bases and J by 8 bases, with 11 bases of the junction left unmatched. Per germline, CDR1 LNHDA and CDR2 SQIVND (reference sequence). The CDR3 here is CASSPIDRGEGYTF. The CDR3 coding sequence is TGTGCCAGTAGCCCCATTGACAGGGGAGAAGGCTACACCTTC.

In this sample, this clone turned up a few times. The chain recombines TRBV7-9 with TRBJ2-7; TRBD1 matches at 10 bases. CDR1 and CDR2 (germline): SEHNR, FQNEAQ (reference sequence). The CDR3 covers 15 residues. The trim removed 4 bases at V and 3 bases at J, leaving 6 bases unmatched. DNA for the CDR3: TGTGCCAGCAGCTCCCCCGGGACAGGGGACTACGAGCAGTACTTC. Its translation is CASSSPGTGDYEQYF.

J is TRBJ1-1 and V is TRBV7-2, with D maybe TRBD1 (5 bases). The germline V and J ends were trimmed by 1 base and 10 bases, with 13 bases remaining between them. The germline CDR1 and CDR2 sequences are SGHTA and FQGNSA. This CDR3 contains 13 residues. CDR3 bases: TGTGCCAGCAGCTTAGTGGCCGACAGCCGAGCTTTCTTT. Translation: CASSLVADSRAFF.

This chain links TRBV27 with TRBJ2-7, with D maybe TRBD1 (6 bases). Germline V gene sequence: CDR1 MNHEY, CDR2 SMNVEV (reference sequence). This CDR3 region has 14 residues. V lost 6 bases, J lost 0 bases, and 12 bases lay in between. The CDR3 DNA sequence: TGTGCCAGCAGGACCGACAGGACCTCCTACGAGCAGTACTTC. Its translation is CASRTDRTSYEQYF.

The chain uses TRBV7-8 and TRBJ2-2; 7 nucleotides line up with TRBD2. The CDR3 has 16 amino acids. Per germline, CDR1 SGHVS and CDR2 FQNEAQ. J gave up 4 bases and V 2 bases, and 7 bases lay outside the gene matches. The CDR3, as DNA: TGTGCCAGCAGCTTATTAAGCGGGGCTGGCACCGGGGAGCTGTTTTTT. Translated, it gives CASSLLSGAGTGELFF.

The table lists this clone with a count of one. The chain carries TRBV18 and TRBJ2-1, with 9 bases matching TRBD2. From germline, CDR1 is KGHSH and CDR2 LQKENI. J gave up 5 bases and V 3 bases, and 8 bases lay outside the gene matches. There are 16 residues in the CDR3. The CDR3 DNA reads as TGTGCCAGCTCACCCCTGGGAAGCGGGGGGCACAATGAGCAGTTCTTC. This gives the protein CASSPLGSGGHNEQFF.

The rearrangement links TRBV13 to TRBJ1-6; D is perhaps TRBD1 (6 bases). This CDR3 has 15 amino acids. Trimming removed 0 bases at V and 11 bases at J, with 14 bases between. CDR1 and CDR2 (germline): PRHDT, FYEKMQ (reference sequence). The CDR3 protein is CASSLGGTRGPPLHF. CDR3 bases: TGTGCCAGCAGCTTAGGAGGTACCAGGGGCCCACCCCTCCACTTT.

The chain uses TRBV29-1 and TRBJ1-3, with 7 bases lining up with TRBD1. Trimming took 6 bases from V and 3 from J; bases not matched to a gene: 2. Per germline, CDR1 SQVTM and CDR2 ANQGSEA. The CDR3 sequence is 12 residues long. In DNA form, the CDR3 reads TGCAGCGTGGGGGACAGTGGAAACACCATATATTTT. It is translated as CSVGDSGNTIYF. Looking up the rest from reference TRBV29-1 and TRBJ1-3 gives the full variable domain: SAVISQKPSRDICQRGTSLTIQCQVDSQVTMMFWYRQQPGQSLTLIATANQGSEATYESGFVIDKFPISRPNLTFSTLTVSNMSPEDSSIYLCSVGDSGNTIYFGEGSWLTVV.

V usage is TRBV7-2 and J usage is TRBJ2-3; D unresolved. Looked up from germline, CDR1 is SGHTA and CDR2 is FQGNSA. Trimming removed 4 bases from V and 7 bases from J, with 9 bases in between. The CDR3 length is 12 residues. For the CDR3, the DNA is TGTGCCAGCAGCTCTAGTCCCAATACGCAGTATTTT. It is translated as CASSSSPNTQYF.

The chain has TRBV15 and TRBJ2-5; D might be TRBD2 (5 bases). Trimming took 0 bases from V and 5 from J, leaving 7 bases between them. Germline loops: CDR1 LNHNV, CDR2 YYDKDF (reference sequence). The CDR3 consists of 13 residues. The CDR3 DNA follows: TGTGCCACCAGCAGAGACCGAGGGGAGACCCAGTACTTC. Protein: CATSRDRGETQYF. The entire variable domain, with the rest obtained from reference TRBV15 and TRBJ2-5, is as follows: DAMVIQNPRYQVTQFGKPVTLSCSQTLNHNVMYWYQQKSSQAPKLLFHYYDKDFNNEADTPDNFQSRRPNTSFCFLDIRSPGLGDTAMYLCATSRDRGETQYFGPGTRLLVL.

The chain uses TRBV9 and TRBJ2-7, with TRBD2 matching over 11 bases. Germline CDR1 and CDR2: SGDLS and YYNGEE. This CDR3 comprises 14 residues. V shed 4 bases and J 6 bases; nucleotides not matched to a gene: 6. CDR3 amino acids: CASSKTSGDSEQYF. DNA of the CDR3: TGTGCCAGCAGCAAGACTAGCGGGGACAGCGAGCAGTACTTC.

This clone has a handful of counts. The rearrangement joins TRBV5-5 to TRBJ1-1, with D perhaps TRBD1 (5 bases). This CDR3 has 14 amino acids. Trimming stripped 0 bases from V and 5 bases from J, with 11 bases between. The germline V gene encodes CDR1 SGHKS and CDR2 YYEKEE (reference sequence). The CDR3, as DNA: TGTGCCAGCAGCTTGGCCCAGGGTCTAACTGAAGCTTTCTTT. Residues: CASSLAQGLTEAFF.

The table lists this clone with a count of one. The chain uses TRBV7-8 and TRBJ2-1, with D possibly matching TRBD2 (6 bases). CDR3 length: 16 residues. Trimming took 1 base from V and 4 from J, leaving 14 bases between them. The germline V gene encodes CDR1 SGHVS and CDR2 FQNEAQ. The CDR3 DNA reads as TGTGCCAGCAGCTTAGTGGCAGGGAGCGGGTACAATGAGCAGTTCTTC. Translated, it gives CASSLVAGSGYNEQFF.

J is TRBJ2-3 and V is TRBV18; 7 nucleotides line up with TRBD2. V dropped 3 bases and J dropped 1; count of bases not matched to a gene: 4. This CDR3 has 15 amino acids. Germline loops: CDR1 KGHSH, CDR2 LQKENI. CDR3 nucleotides: TGTGCCAGCTCACCTTCTCGGGGGGGCACAGATACGCAGTATTTT. Amino acids: CASSPSRGGTDTQYF.

In regard to this clone: The junction shows a germline mismatch at one end, possibly a read error. The sample holds other DNA sequences that translate to the same CDR3. This chain connects TRBV7-2 to TRBJ2-6; no reliable D call. This CDR3 region has 16 residues. Per the germline V gene, CDR1 is SGHTA and CDR2 is FQGNSA. CDR3: CASSLGGISGANVLTF. The CDR3 nucleotides read TGTGCCAGCAGTTTAGGCGGCATTTCTGGGGCCAACGTCCTGACTTTC.

This clone was seen only a few times. The chain recombines TRBV18 with TRBJ2-1, with D perhaps TRBD2 (5 bases). CDR1 and CDR2 from the germline V gene are KGHSH and LQKENI. Trimming pared 1 base from V and 1 base from J, leaving 8 bases between. The CDR3 is 15 residues long. The CDR3 DNA reads as TGTGCCAGCTCACCACTCGAGCGGTCCTACAATGAGCAGTTCTTC. Amino acids: CASSPLERSYNEQFF.

V usage is TRBV7-2 and J usage is TRBJ1-5; D unresolved. Trimming removed 1 base from V and 2 bases from J, with 9 bases in between. Germline V gene lookup returns CDR1 SGHTA and CDR2 FQGNSA. The CDR3 runs to 15 residues. This CDR3 is CASSLDIGGNQPQHF. As DNA, the CDR3 is TGTGCCAGCAGCTTAGATATCGGGGGCAATCAGCCCCAGCATTTT. Full variable domain (outside the CDR3, taken from reference TRBV7-2 and TRBJ1-5): GAGVSQSPSNKVTEKGKDVELRCDPISGHTALYWYRQSLGQGLEFLIYFQGNSAPDKSGLPSDRFSAERTGGSVSTLTIQRTQQEDSAVYLCASSLDIGGNQPQHFGDGTRLSIL.

By proportion, this clone is medium-sized. J is TRBJ2-7 and V is TRBV6-6; weak D call: TRBD2 (6 bases). V shed 6 bases and J shed 0 bases, with 12 bases lying between them. Germline CDR1 is MNHNY and CDR2 is SVGAGI (reference sequence). The CDR3 runs to 14 residues. CDR3 in DNA: TGTGCCAGCAGCTCCGGGACTTACTCCTACGAGCAGTACTTC. It codes for CASSSGTYSYEQYF.

This chain uses TRBV19 with TRBJ2-7; the D gene is possibly TRBD2 (6 bases). V shed 5 bases and J shed 3 bases, with 11 bases lying between them. CDR1 is LNHDA, CDR2 SQIVND, per germline (reference sequence). The CDR3 contains 13 residues. CDR3 in DNA: TGTGCCAGTAGTGGGGGAGGAGACTACGAGCAGTACTTC. Translated: CASSGGGDYEQYF.

In its sample, this clone was seen a few times. V is TRBV28 and J is TRBJ1-6; perhaps TRBD1 as D (6 bases). The CDR3 spans 14 residues. Germline V CDR1 and CDR2: MDHEN, SYDVKM. The V end lost 6 bases, the J end lost 8 bases, and 14 bases lay between the germline ends. This chain's CDR3 is CASRSYRVDSPLHF. CDR3 coding DNA: TGTGCCAGCAGGTCGTACAGGGTTGATTCACCCCTCCACTTT. Drawing the rest from reference TRBV28 and TRBJ1-6, the complete variable domain is DVKVTQSSRYLVKRTGEKVFLECVQDMDHENMFWYRQDPGLGLRLIYFSYDVKMKEKGDIPEGYSVSREKKERFSLILESASTNQTSMYLCASRSYRVDSPLHFGNGTRLTVT.

This sequence joins TRBV5-6 and TRBJ1-1, with D maybe TRBD1 (5 bases). The CDR3 runs to 13 residues. V was trimmed by 0 bases and J by 11 bases, leaving 14 bases between them. Per germline, CDR1 SGHDT and CDR2 YYEEEE. CDR3: CASSLAGGLYAFF. CDR3 bases: TGTGCCAGCAGCTTGGCTGGGGGACTTTACGCTTTCTTT.

This clone was recorded a few times. The chain employs TRBV20-1 and TRBJ1-2, with unresolved D. CDR1 is DFQATT, CDR2 SNEGSKA, per germline (reference sequence). The CDR3 sequence is 10 residues long. Trimming stripped 6 bases from V and 8 bases from J, with 10 bases between. The DNA of the CDR3 is TGCAGTGCAGGAGGCAGCGGCTACACCTTC. Protein sequence: CSAGGSGYTF.

Remarks on this clone: The junction does not match germline at one end; this may be a read error. The DNA of the CDR3 is TGTGCCAGCGGCTTGGCCGTCACCCTCGGGGAGCTGTTTTTT. It specifies CASGLAVTLGELFF. The V gene is TRBV11-2, the J gene TRBJ2-2, with D unclear. Looked up from germline, CDR1 is SGHAT and CDR2 is FQNNGV. The CDR3 contains 14 residues.